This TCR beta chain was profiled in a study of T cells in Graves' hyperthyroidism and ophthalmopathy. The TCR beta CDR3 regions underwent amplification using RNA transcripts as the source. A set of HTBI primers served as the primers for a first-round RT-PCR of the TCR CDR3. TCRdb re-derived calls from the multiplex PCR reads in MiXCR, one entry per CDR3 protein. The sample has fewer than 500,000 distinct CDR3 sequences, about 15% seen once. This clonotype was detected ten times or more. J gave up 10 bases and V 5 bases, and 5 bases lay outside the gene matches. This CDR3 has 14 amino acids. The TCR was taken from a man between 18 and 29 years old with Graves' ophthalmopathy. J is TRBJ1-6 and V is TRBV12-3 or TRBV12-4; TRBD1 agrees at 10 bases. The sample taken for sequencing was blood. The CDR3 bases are TGTGCCAGCAGTGGGGACAGGGGATACTCACCCCTCCACTTT. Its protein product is CASSGDRGYSPLHF.